Each of the 30 T cell receptor beta chains below was sequenced from the same sample in a study of T cell responses to AZD1222 COVID-19 vaccine. Measured with immunoSEQ multiplex PCR; TCRdb has only the in-frame clones, and not every one. The table lists some 140,000 clones, about 92% of them singletons. Material: peripheral blood, obtained on day 0 of AZD1222 vaccination. All receptors come from an adult in good health.

V is TRBV5-1 and J is TRBJ2-5; D remains ambiguous. From germline, CDR1 is SGHRS and CDR2 YFSETQ. CDR3 size: 14 residues. Deletions cut 0 bases from V and 1 base from J, with 7 bases between. The CDR3 bases are TGCGCCAGCAGCTTGGGACTCATCCAAGAGACCCAGTACTTC. Its protein product is CASSLGLIQETQYF.

The rearrangement uses TRBV12-3 or TRBV12-4 and TRBJ1-2; D gene ambiguous. The CDR3 is 13 amino acids. Trimming removed 3 bases at V and 1 base at J, with 6 bases between. The CDR3 bases are TGTGCCAGCAGTTTTACCAGTAACTATGGCTACACCTTC. As protein: CASSFTSNYGYTF.

The chain links TRBV5-1 to TRBJ2-7; 14 bases align to TRBD2. The ends lost 3 bases at V and 2 bases at J; junction bases unmatched: 7. Germline CDR1 reads SGHRS; CDR2 reads YFSETQ. The CDR3 runs 17 residues. The CDR3 here is CASSSTSGRATAYEQYF. CDR3 coding DNA: TGCGCCAGCAGCTCGACTAGCGGGAGGGCAACAGCCTACGAGCAGTACTTC.

The V gene is TRBV19, the J gene TRBJ2-1; D might be TRBD2 (5 bases). CDR1 and CDR2 from the germline V gene are LNHDA and SQIVND (reference sequence). The CDR3 totals 15 residues. Trimming pared 2 bases from V and 5 bases from J, leaving 13 bases between. The CDR3 loop reads CASSISRTLNNEQFF. The CDR3, as DNA: TGTGCCAGTAGTATAAGCCGGACTCTAAACAATGAGCAGTTCTTC. Full variable domain (missing parts from reference TRBV19 and TRBJ2-1): DGGITQSPKYLFRKEGQNVTLSCEQNLNHDAMYWYRQDPGQGLRLIYYSQIVNDFQKGDIAEGYSVSREKKESFPLTVTSAQKNPTAFYLCASSISRTLNNEQFFGPGTRLTVL.

The rearrangement joins TRBV7-9 to TRBJ1-2; D not resolved. This CDR3 has 14 residues. Germline assignment: CDR1 SEHNR and CDR2 FQNEAQ (reference sequence). V lost 1 base and J 8 bases, leaving 14 bases between the germline ends. CDR3 DNA sequence: TGTGCCAGCAGCTTAGTACAGAGGGATGGAGGCTACACCTTC. Translating gives CASSLVQRDGGYTF.

The J gene is TRBJ1-3, the V gene TRBV10-2; no definite D call. V was trimmed by 5 bases and J by 1 base, leaving 6 bases between them. Germline-derived CDR1 and CDR2 are WSHSY and SAAADI. This CDR3 is built from 13 residues. The CDR3 here is CASSQVSGNTIYF. CDR3 nucleotide sequence: TGCGCCAGCAGTCAGGTATCTGGAAACACCATATATTTT.

The chain is built from TRBV10-3 and TRBJ1-2; TRBD1 agrees at 8 bases. Germline trimming cut 6 bases from V and 6 bases from J; bases unmatched to any gene: 6. Germline CDR1 ENHRY, CDR2 SYGVKD. The CDR3 runs 13 residues. In DNA, the CDR3 is TGTGCCATCAGCTGGACAGGGACCGATGGCTACACCTTC. Its protein is CAISWTGTDGYTF.

This clone was observed a few times. The chain employs TRBV30 and TRBJ1-3; D uncertain. From germline, CDR1 is GTSNPN and CDR2 SVGIG (reference sequence). The CDR3 is 15 residues long. Trimming pared 4 bases from V and 2 bases from J, leaving 15 bases between. CDR3 DNA sequence: TGTGCCTGGACCTGGGGAGGGAGGCCTGGAAACACCATATATTTT. It encodes CAWTWGGRPGNTIYF.

This CDR3 reads CASSLSRGDGTEAFF. CDR3 nucleotide sequence: TGTGCCAGCAGCCTGTCCCGGGGAGATGGGACTGAAGCTTTCTTT. The J gene is TRBJ1-1, the V gene TRBV11-2; D is unclear. The CDR3 spans 15 residues. The V end was cut by 5 bases, the J end by 5 bases, with 18 bases between. CDR1 and CDR2 (germline): SGHAT, FQNNGV.

This chain joins TRBV6-5 and TRBJ2-2, with 8 bases that match TRBD2. V lost 4 bases, J lost 5 bases, and 6 bases stayed unmatched. From germline, CDR1 is MNHEY and CDR2 SVGAGI. The CDR3 is made up of 15 amino acids. The DNA of the CDR3 is TGTGCCAGCAGTTCGCCGGGAGGGGGGACCGGGGAGCTGTTTTTT. This sequence encodes CASSSPGGGTGELFF.

The genes are TRBV7-2 and TRBJ1-1, with a possible D match to TRBD1 (5 bases). With 3 bases removed from V and 11 bases from J, the gap between germline ends came to 13 bases. This CDR3 region has 12 residues. The germline V gene has CDR1 SGHTA and CDR2 FQGNSA. CDR3 in amino acids: CASSLGGHRAFF. The CDR3 DNA is TGTGCCAGCAGCTTGGGCGGACACCGGGCTTTCTTT.

This chain joins TRBV5-4 and TRBJ2-1; D gene uncertain. V was pared by 1 base and J by 4 bases, with 12 bases between. CDR1 is SGHNT, CDR2 YYREEE, per germline (reference sequence). This CDR3 has 15 amino acids. CDR3 amino acids: CASSLRRPLYNEQFF. DNA of the CDR3: TGTGCCAGCAGCTTGCGGCGGCCGCTTTACAATGAGCAGTTCTTC.

The V and J genes are TRBV7-9 and TRBJ2-2; D tentatively reads TRBD1 or TRBD2 (5 bases each). Germline V gene lookup returns CDR1 SEHNR and CDR2 FQNEAQ (reference sequence). This CDR3 is built from 14 residues. The V and J ends lost 8 bases and 4 bases respectively, with 14 bases between them. The CDR3 DNA is TGTGCCAGCGGCCCCTCGAGGGGCACCGGGGAGCTGTTTTTT. Its translation: CASGPSRGTGELFF.

The chain joins TRBV6-5 to TRBJ2-3; D not certain. This CDR3 is 13 amino acids long. Trimming left V 0 bases short and J 8 bases short, with 9 bases between. The germline gives CDR1 MNHEY, CDR2 SVGAGI. CDR3 amino acids: CASSYSWTVTQYF. The CDR3 nucleotides read TGTGCCAGCAGTTACTCCTGGACGGTTACGCAGTATTTT.

The chain is built from TRBV6-5 and TRBJ1-1; D not resolved. Trimming cost V 0 bases and J 8 bases, with 7 bases left between them. This CDR3 has 12 residues. Per germline, CDR1 MNHEY and CDR2 SVGAGI. The CDR3 here is CASSYSPGEAFF. CDR3 in DNA: TGTGCCAGCAGTTACTCCCCTGGGGAAGCTTTCTTT.

The chain has TRBV3-1 (or the pseudogene TRBV3-2) and TRBJ1-1; D is perhaps TRBD1 (6 bases). The V end was cut by 3 bases, the J end by 3 bases, with 11 bases between. CDR1 LGHDT and CDR2 YNNKEL come from the germline V gene (reference sequence). CDR3 length: 14 residues. Written as DNA, the CDR3 is TGTGCCAGCAGCCAGGGGGGGGCTGACACTGAAGCTTTCTTT. Amino acids: CASSQGGADTEAFF.

The chain carries TRBV9 and TRBJ2-7; TRBD2 matches at 13 bases. The V gene's germline CDR1 is SGDLS and CDR2 YYNGEE. CDR3 size: 16 residues. V lost 4 bases to trimming and J lost 9 bases; unmatched junction nucleotides: 13. CDR3 sequence (DNA): TGTGCCAGCAGCCCAGCCGGGACTAGCGGGACAACAGCGCAGTACTTC. Translated: CASSPAGTSGTTAQYF.

This chain links TRBV5-1 with TRBJ2-3; tentative D call: TRBD1 (5 bases). In germline, CDR1 is SGHRS, CDR2 YFSETQ. Trimming took 4 bases from V and 0 from J, leaving 12 bases between them. This CDR3 is 15 amino acids long. The CDR3 region is CASSREDKSTDTQYF. The CDR3 coding sequence is TGCGCCAGCAGCAGAGAGGACAAAAGCACAGATACGCAGTATTTT.

This clone occurred once. The chain employs TRBV6-2 or TRBV6-3 and TRBJ2-3; maybe TRBD2 (5 bases). V was cut by 5 bases and J by 5 bases, with 26 bases left in between. CDR1 MNHEY and CDR2 SVGEGT come from the germline V gene. CDR3 length: 18 residues. The CDR3 nucleotides read TGTGCCAGCAGTCCGGCGAGACCCCAGAGGGTACCGATAGATACGCAGTATTTT. This sequence encodes CASSPARPQRVPIDTQYF.

In its sample, this clone was seen once. CDR3 nucleotide sequence: TGTGCCAGCAGCTCCCGCGGCAACTGGGGCTACACCTTC. Translation gives CASSSRGNWGYTF. The rearrangement links TRBV5-4 to TRBJ1-2; D not resolved. V lost 3 bases, J lost 8 bases, and 14 bases lay in between. This CDR3 is 13 amino acids long. Germline V gene lookup returns CDR1 SGHNT and CDR2 YYREEE (reference sequence).

V is TRBV5-1 and J is TRBJ1-2, with 9 bases lining up with TRBD1. After removal of 4 bases from V and 2 bases from J, the junction contained 6 bases not matched to a gene. The CDR3 runs to 15 residues. The V gene's germline CDR1 is SGHRS and CDR2 YFSETQ. The CDR3 coding sequence is TGCGCCAGCAGCCCCGGGACAGGGAACAACTATGGCTACACCTTC. Translating it yields CASSPGTGNNYGYTF.

The V gene is TRBV5-4, the J gene TRBJ2-7; weak D call: TRBD1 (6 bases). Trimming stripped 4 bases from V and 0 bases from J, with 14 bases between. The CDR3 spans 15 residues. Germline V gives CDR1 SGHNT, CDR2 YYREEE (reference sequence). The CDR3 here is CASSKPGTPSYEQYF. CDR3 nucleotides: TGTGCCAGCAGCAAACCCGGGACACCCTCCTACGAGCAGTACTTC.

The rearrangement uses TRBV7-2 and TRBJ2-1; TRBD2 agrees at 8 bases. V lost 3 bases and J lost 7; bases outside the gene matches: 11. This CDR3 is built from 16 residues. CDR1 is SGHTA, CDR2 FQGNSA, per germline. The chain's CDR3 is CASSFPRSGAENEQFF. The CDR3 DNA follows: TGTGCCAGCAGCTTCCCCCGTAGCGGGGCCGAGAATGAGCAGTTCTTC.

This chain joins TRBV7-2 and TRBJ1-5; 7 bases map to TRBD1. CDR3 length: 13 amino acids. CDR1 and CDR2 (germline): SGHTA, FQGNSA. Trimming cost V 5 bases and J 6 bases; bases outside gene matches: 4. CDR3 protein: CASSARQGQPQHF. CDR3 in DNA: TGTGCCAGCAGCGCCCGACAGGGTCAGCCCCAGCATTTT.

The rearrangement joins TRBV29-1 to TRBJ2-3; D is perhaps TRBD1 or TRBD2 (7 bases each). The CDR3 runs to 15 residues. The V end was cut by 8 bases, the J end by 1 base, with 19 bases between. Germline-derived CDR1 and CDR2 are SQVTM and ANQGSEA. DNA for the CDR3: TGCAGCTCTAGAGGGGGGGACAGAGGCACAGATACGCAGTATTTT. This sequence encodes CSSRGGDRGTDTQYF.

The chain joins TRBV6-5 to TRBJ1-1; weak D call: TRBD1 (5 bases). The CDR3 loop spans 13 amino acids. Trimming pared 6 bases from V and 10 bases from J, leaving 18 bases between. Germline lookup yields CDR1 MNHEY and CDR2 SVGAGI. The CDR3 here is CASRPLAGQGAFF. DNA of the CDR3: TGTGCCAGCAGACCACTCGCGGGTCAGGGAGCTTTCTTT.

This rearrangement joins TRBV18 to TRBJ2-2; no clear D gene. The CDR3 spans 13 residues. The germline V and J ends were trimmed by 4 bases and 4 bases, with 7 bases remaining between them. CDR1 and CDR2 from the germline V gene are KGHSH and LQKENI. In nucleotides, the CDR3 is TGTGCCAGCTCACAGGCGCTCACCGGGGAGCTGTTTTTT. This translates into CASSQALTGELFF.

This chain joins TRBV2 and TRBJ2-7, with D possibly TRBD2 on 7 matching bases. The germline V and J ends were trimmed by 6 bases and 5 bases, with 20 bases remaining between them. The V gene's germline CDR1 is SNHLY and CDR2 FYNNEI. CDR3 length: 15 amino acids. CDR3 sequence (DNA): TGTGCCAGCAGGGGGGGCGGCGGGAGCTCGCACGAGCAGTACTTC. It codes for CASRGGGGSSHEQYF.

The chain employs TRBV5-4 and TRBJ1-1, with no clear D. This CDR3 comprises 15 residues. Germline V gives CDR1 SGHNT, CDR2 YYREEE (reference sequence). V was pared by 4 bases and J by 5 bases, with 18 bases between. This CDR3 is CASSPVDPSGTEAFF. In DNA form, the CDR3 reads TGTGCCAGCAGCCCGGTGGACCCCTCGGGGACTGAAGCTTTCTTT.

This rearrangement joins TRBV11-3 to TRBJ2-2; 8 bases fit TRBD2. The V gene's germline CDR1 is SGHNT and CDR2 YENEEA. The ends lost 5 bases at V and 2 bases at J; junction bases unmatched: 7. This CDR3 region has 16 residues. In nucleotides, the CDR3 is TGTGCCAGCAGCCCGTCGCGGGAGGCCAACACCGGGGAGCTGTTTTTT. Amino acids: CASSPSREANTGELFF.